The present T cell receptor beta chain was sequenced within a study of CD8+ T cells in alopecia areata. This clone was seen once. Antigen unknown. Reverse transcription of extracted RNA yielded cDNA, which provided the sequencing template. The table came from immunoSEQ multiplex PCR; TCRdb's copy has only in-frame clones and leaves some out. The sample has some 160,000 clones, roughly 60% seen once; the top ten hold about 40%. Germline lookup yields CDR1 MNHEY and CDR2 SVGAGI. The CDR3 has 13 amino acids. V was trimmed by 4 bases and J by 6 bases, leaving 10 bases between them. Study outcomes and limitations: Scalp sample data also include resident alphabeta T cells from normal skin. Clonality exceeded that of normal scalp in lesional scalp, most notably in alopecia totalis/universalis. TCR sharing was clearer in mice than between patients, perhaps partly owing to patient HLA diversity.

The origin of this receptor is a human donor in good health. The rearrangement links TRBV6-5 to TRBJ2-1; possible D gene TRBD2, 5 bases. The source material was CD8+ T cells sorted from blood. Here the CDR3 reads CASSSSHGNEQFF. Written as DNA, the CDR3 is TGTGCCAGCAGTTCTAGCCACGGCAATGAGCAGTTCTTC.